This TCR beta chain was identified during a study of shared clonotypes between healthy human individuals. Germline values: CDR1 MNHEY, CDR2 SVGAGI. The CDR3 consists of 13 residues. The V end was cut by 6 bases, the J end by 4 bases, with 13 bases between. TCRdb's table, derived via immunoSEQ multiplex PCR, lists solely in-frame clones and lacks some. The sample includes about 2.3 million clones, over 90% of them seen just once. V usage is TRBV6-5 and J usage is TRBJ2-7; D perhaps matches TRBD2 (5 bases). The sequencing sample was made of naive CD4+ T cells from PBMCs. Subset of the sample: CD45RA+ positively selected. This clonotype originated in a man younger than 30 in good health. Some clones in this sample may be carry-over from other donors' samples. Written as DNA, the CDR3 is TGTGCCAGCAGGGCCTGGGAGCAATACGAGCAGTACTTC. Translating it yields CASRAWEQYEQYF.